These T cell receptor beta chains were read from a single sample in a study of beta chain features in type 1 diabetes. Using immunoSEQ multiplex PCR, the repertoire was profiled, and TCRdb retains in-frame clones only, with some absent. The profile covers fewer than 350,000 clones, with under 8.5% appearing a single time and approximately 0.93% taken by the ten largest. Material: central memory CD4+ T cells from blood. These receptor sequences come from a woman between 18 and 29 years old in good health. The CDR3 runs from the conserved cysteine through the conserved F or W. A D gene is named only where the DNA matches it firmly. Not all rows give a size; the values are once, few, many and, for expanded clones, a class.

abundance	v_gene	j_gene	d_gene	CDR3aa	CDR3nt
-	TRBV2	TRBJ2-7	-	CASARDIAYEQYF	TGTGCCAGCGCCCGGGACATTGCCTACGAGCAGTACTTC
-	TRBV2	TRBJ1-4	-	CASTQEGGTNEKLFF	TGTGCCAGCACCCAGGAGGGGGGAACTAATGAAAAACTGTTTTTT
few	TRBV5-4	TRBJ2-1	-	CASSFGPQQVF	TGTGCCAGCAGCTTCGGACCTCAACAGGTCTTC
-	TRBV4-2	TRBJ2-5	-	CASSQDPSGRQETQYF	TGTGCCAGCAGCCAAGACCCAAGCGGACGCCAAGAGACCCAGTACTTC
few	TRBV15	TRBJ2-1	-	CATSRDRYEQFF	TGTGCCACCAGCAGAGATCGGTATGAGCAGTTCTTC
-	TRBV6-1	TRBJ1-2	-	CASSQDRYYGYTF	TGTGCCAGCAGTCAAGACAGATACTATGGCTACACCTTC
-	TRBV4-3	TRBJ2-3	TRBD1	CASSRRDRAPDTQYF	TGCGCCAGCAGCCGCCGGGACAGGGCCCCAGATACGCAGTATTTT
-	TRBV27	TRBJ2-3	TRBD2	CASRGLAGQDTQYF	TGTGCCAGCAGGGGACTAGCGGGGCAAGATACGCAGTATTTT
few	TRBV11-3	TRBJ1-1	-	CASSSPGQQVGSTEAFF	TGTGCCAGCAGCTCGCCGGGACAACAGGTCGGGAGCACTGAAGCTTTCTTT
-	TRBV11-3	TRBJ2-1	-	CASRPSSSYNEQFF	TGTGCCAGCAGGCCGTCTAGCTCCTACAATGAGCAGTTCTTC
few	TRBV7-2	TRBJ1-5	-	CATTNQNGGNQPQHF	TGTGCCACCACAAACCAGAACGGGGGCAATCAGCCCCAGCATTTT
many	TRBV13	TRBJ2-4	TRBD1	CASSRHRDRENIQYF	TGTGCCAGCAGCCGACACCGGGACAGAGAAAACATTCAGTACTTC
few	TRBV2	TRBJ1-4	-	CASTGYVEEKLFF	TGTGCCAGCACAGGGTACGTAGAGGAAAAACTGTTTTTT
-	TRBV5-4	TRBJ1-4	-	CASSFSSSNEKLFF	TGTGCCAGCAGCTTTAGCAGCTCTAATGAAAAACTGTTTTTT
-	TRBV5-4	TRBJ2-3	-	CASSSDSTDTQYF	TGTGCCAGCAGCTCGGATTCGACAGATACGCAGTATTTT
few	TRBV6-6	TRBJ2-6	-	CASRTGFSGANVLTF	TGTGCCAGCAGGACGGGGTTCTCTGGGGCCAACGTCCTGACTTTC
few	TRBV2	TRBJ2-3	-	CASGGPSTDTQYF	TGTGCCAGCGGGGGCCCTAGCACAGATACGCAGTATTTT
many	TRBV2	TRBJ2-3	TRBD2	CASQGGGATDTQYF	TGTGCCAGCCAGGGCGGGGGGGCCACAGATACGCAGTATTTT
-	TRBV30	TRBJ2-1	TRBD2	CAWSNSGRNEQFF	TGTGCCTGGAGTAATAGCGGGAGGAATGAGCAGTTCTTC
-	TRBV7-2	TRBJ2-7	-	CASSFLGYEQYF	TGTGCCAGCAGCTTCCTAGGCTACGAGCAGTACTTC
-	TRBV27	TRBJ1-1	TRBD1	CASSLYRGYTEAFF	TGTGCCAGCAGTTTATACAGGGGGTACACTGAAGCTTTCTTT
-	TRBV7-9	TRBJ2-1	-	CASEGYNEQFF	TGTGCCAGCGAGGGCTACAATGAGCAGTTCTTC
-	TRBV7-2	TRBJ1-5	-	CASSGGSRAQPQHF	TGTGCCAGCAGCGGGGGGTCAAGGGCTCAGCCCCAGCATTTT
few	TRBV5-1	TRBJ2-1	-	CASSYDQDNEQFF	TGCGCCAGCAGCTACGACCAAGACAATGAGCAGTTCTTC
few	TRBV5-1	TRBJ2-3	-	CASSLGGGTDTQYF	TGCGCCAGCAGCTTGGGCGGGGGCACAGATACGCAGTATTTT
few	TRBV28	TRBJ2-1	-	CASSFWSQPTNEQFF	TGTGCCAGCAGTTTTTGGTCCCAGCCCACAAATGAGCAGTTCTTC
-	TRBV29-1	TRBJ2-7	-	CSATSSYEQYF	TGCAGCGCGACCAGCTCCTACGAGCAGTACTTC
-	TRBV7-8	TRBJ2-1	-	CASSLVGRGTYNEQFF	TGTGCCAGCAGCTTAGTGGGCAGGGGCACCTACAATGAGCAGTTCTTC
-	TRBV7-3	TRBJ1-2	TRBD1	CASSAGTGRRYTF	TGTGCCAGCAGCGCCGGGACAGGCAGGCGCTACACCTTC
-	TRBV10-3	TRBJ2-7	-	CAIRYGTLVYEQYF	TGTGCCATCAGATACGGGACACTGGTCTACGAGCAGTACTTC
-	TRBV7-8	TRBJ1-1	-	CASSIFVRVEDAEAFF	TGTGCCAGCAGCATATTTGTACGGGTAGAGGACGCTGAAGCTTTCTTT
-	TRBV4-3	TRBJ2-1	-	CASSLDYHHVF	TGCGCCAGCAGCCTGGACTATCACCACGTCTTC
-	TRBV27	TRBJ2-3	TRBD2	CASTRAGGITDTQYF	TGTGCCAGCACTCGAGCGGGGGGGATAACAGATACGCAGTATTTT
-	TRBV27	TRBJ1-2	-	CASSFRSIDREISYGYTF	TGTGCCAGCAGTTTTCGGTCGATTGACAGAGAGATTTCCTATGGCTACACCTTC
many	TRBV15	TRBJ1-3	-	CATSLHGVISGNTIYF	TGTGCCACCAGCCTCCATGGGGTGATCTCTGGAAACACCATATATTTT
few	TRBV4-3	TRBJ2-7	TRBD2	CASSREREGSYEQYF	TGCGCCAGCAGCCGAGAGCGGGAGGGGTCCTACGAGCAGTACTTC